This TCR beta chain was sequenced during a study of OX40 agonist ivuxolimab in advanced cancers. Of note for this clone: The antigen remains unidentified.

Germline CDR1 and CDR2: LGHNA and YSLEER. Trimming removed 4 bases from V and 8 bases from J; junction bases left unmatched: 10. The CDR3 covers 15 residues. The assay was immunoSEQ multiplex PCR, and TCRdb's table has in-frame clones only and misses some. This sample carries about 87,000 clones, about 86% of them seen once, and the ten largest clones take around 1.5%. Regarding the study as a whole: No determination was made of the antigen specificity of the expanded peripheral T cells. The mean number of expanded clones was higher in CD8+ T cells than in CD4+.

The chain has TRBV4-3 and TRBJ2-1; TRBD2 agrees at 8 bases. The receptor comes from an adult with an advanced solid tumor such as melanoma, head and neck, liver or kidney cancer. The specimen comprised CD4+ or CD8+ T cells sorted from blood, sampled in a trial of the OX40 agonist ivuxolimab. CDR3 sequence: CASSPAGASSHEQFF. CDR3 in DNA: TGCGCCAGCAGCCCAGCGGGGGCTAGCTCCCATGAGCAGTTCTTC.